The 26 T cell receptor beta chains below come from one sample, sequenced in a study of blood T cell repertoires in COVID-19. Generated by immunoSEQ multiplex PCR, the TCRdb table keeps only in-frame clones and is missing some. The repertoire has around 180,000 clones, 75% to 90% of them found once; the top ten carry roughly 2%. Sequences were obtained from peripheral blood. These receptor sequences come from a man aged 65 to 85 with active or convalescent COVID-19.

The rearrangement uses TRBV4-3 and TRBJ1-2, with 8 nucleotides matching TRBD1. CDR1 LGHNA and CDR2 YSLEER come from the germline V gene. CDR3 size: 15 residues. Trimming removed 0 bases from V and 7 bases from J; junction bases left unmatched: 7. The CDR3 region is CASSQDRGRSGGYTF. CDR3 DNA: TGCGCCAGCAGCCAAGACAGGGGGCGGTCGGGTGGCTACACCTTC.

V usage is TRBV7-2 and J usage is TRBJ2-5, with 8 nucleotides matching TRBD1. With 2 bases clipped from V and 5 bases from J, the junction kept 4 bases outside the gene matches. Germline-derived CDR1 and CDR2 are SGHTA and FQGNSA. This CDR3 is built from 14 residues. The chain's CDR3 is CASSLNRGSETQYF. Written as DNA, the CDR3 is TGTGCCAGCAGCTTAAACAGGGGGAGTGAGACCCAGTACTTC.

The rearrangement joins TRBV18 to TRBJ1-2, with D possibly TRBD1 on 5 matching bases. Germline assignment: CDR1 KGHSH and CDR2 LQKENI. V lost 8 bases and J lost 6, with 16 bases in between. The CDR3 extends over 13 amino acids. DNA of the CDR3: TGTGCCAGCACCTTCGACAGCCTCCATGGCTACACCTTC. Encoded protein: CASTFDSLHGYTF.

V and J are TRBV19 and TRBJ1-5, with TRBD1 matching over 9 bases. V was clipped by 1 base and J by 3 bases; unmatched bases: 4. Per germline, CDR1 LNHDA and CDR2 SQIVND (reference sequence). The CDR3 covers 16 residues. The CDR3 spells CASSIGRQGVNQPQHF. The CDR3 DNA sequence: TGTGCCAGTAGTATAGGGAGACAGGGGGTCAATCAGCCCCAGCATTTT.

This sequence joins TRBV10-3 and TRBJ2-1; TRBD1 matches 8 bases. Per the germline V gene, CDR1 is ENHRY and CDR2 is SYGVKD. The CDR3 is 14 residues long. V lost 4 bases to trimming and J lost 2 bases; unmatched junction nucleotides: 1. The CDR3 bases are TGTGCCATCAGTGCACAGGGGGCCTACAATGAGCAGTTCTTC. Its protein is CAISAQGAYNEQFF.

The V and J genes are TRBV9 and TRBJ2-5; TRBD2 might be the D (6 bases). The length of the CDR3 is 23 residues. Trimming shortened V by 0 bases and J by 5 bases, and 38 bases separated the two germline ends. Germline CDR1 reads SGDLS; CDR2 reads YYNGEE. The CDR3 nucleotides are TGTGCCAGCAGCGTAGAATCCCCTGAGGGGACCAAGCGGGTTAGGCCCGATCGGGAGACCCAGTACTTC. Translated: CASSVESPEGTKRVRPDRETQYF.

This chain links TRBV4-2 with TRBJ2-2; D is possibly TRBD1 (5 bases). V dropped 1 base and J dropped 0 bases, with 6 bases sitting between them. The germline gives CDR1 LGHNA, CDR2 YNFKEQ. The CDR3 sequence is 15 residues long. The CDR3 bases are TGTGCCAGCAGCCAAGGGGGCGCGAACACCGGGGAGCTGTTTTTT. This sequence encodes CASSQGGANTGELFF.

The chain carries TRBV28 and TRBJ1-2; a possible D gene is TRBD1 (5 bases). Between the trimmed V and J ends, which lost 3 bases and 4 bases, there was a span of 9 bases. Germline V gene data show CDR1 as MDHEN and CDR2 as SYDVKM. The CDR3 is 13 amino acids. DNA of the CDR3: TGTGCCAGCAGTTTTGGGGGGAGCTATGGCTACACCTTC. It translates to CASSFGGSYGYTF.

This rearrangement joins TRBV19 to TRBJ1-1; D is undetermined. This CDR3 is built from 13 residues. Germline V lookup: CDR1 LNHDA, CDR2 SQIVND (reference sequence). With 3 bases removed from V and 4 bases from J, the gap between germline ends came to 9 bases. Here the CDR3 DNA reads TGTGCCAGTAGTATTCTCCGGGGCACTGAAGCTTTCTTT. It encodes CASSILRGTEAFF.

The CDR3 here is CASSSGQLNNYGYTF. Here the CDR3 DNA reads TGTGCCAGCAGCTCGGGACAGCTAAATAACTATGGCTACACCTTC. This chain uses TRBV5-4 with TRBJ1-2; TRBD1 agrees at 7 bases. Trimming removed 3 bases from V and 1 base from J; junction bases left unmatched: 6. The CDR3 contains 15 residues. Germline V lookup: CDR1 SGHNT, CDR2 YYREEE (reference sequence).

This sequence joins TRBV3-1 (or the pseudogene TRBV3-2) and TRBJ2-7; 9 bases match TRBD2. The CDR3 contains 14 residues. J lost 8 bases, V lost 1 base, and 6 bases had no gene match. Per germline, CDR1 LGHDT and CDR2 YNNKEL (reference sequence). Here the CDR3 DNA reads TGTGCCAGCAGCCAAGTCGCGCGGGGGGGACAGCAGTACTTC. Translating gives CASSQVARGGQQYF.

This chain uses TRBV7-2 with TRBJ1-4; D gene uncertain. CDR1 SGHTA and CDR2 FQGNSA come from the germline V gene. The V end lost 5 bases, the J end lost 8 bases, and 15 bases lay between the germline ends. The CDR3 has 14 residues. The CDR3 nucleotides read TGTGCCAGCAGCCTATCCCCAGGAGGAGAAAAACTGTTTTTT. It codes for CASSLSPGGEKLFF. Filled out from reference TRBV7-2 and TRBJ1-4, the complete variable domain reads GAGVSQSPSNKVTEKGKDVELRCDPISGHTALYWYRQSLGQGLEFLIYFQGNSAPDKSGLPSDRFSAERTGGSVSTLTIQRTQQEDSAVYLCASSLSPGGEKLFFGSGTQLSVL.

The chain joins TRBV7-2 to TRBJ2-7; 9 positions agree with TRBD1. Trimming at V came to 3 bases and at J to 3 bases, leaving 6 bases not matched to a gene. CDR3 size: 15 residues. The V gene's germline CDR1 is SGHTA and CDR2 FQGNSA. The CDR3 DNA reads TGTGCCAGCAGCTTGACCGGGACAGGGCTCTACGAGCAGTACTTC. This sequence encodes CASSLTGTGLYEQYF.

This chain connects TRBV7-2 to TRBJ1-4; D gene ambiguous. V was shortened by 5 bases and J by 0 bases, with 7 bases between the two germline ends. The V gene's germline CDR1 is SGHTA and CDR2 FQGNSA. This CDR3 is built from 14 residues. CDR3 region: CASSTRATNEKLFF. In nucleotides, the CDR3 is TGTGCCAGCAGCACCCGCGCAACTAATGAAAAACTGTTTTTT.

V usage is TRBV6-6 and J usage is TRBJ2-1, with 13 nucleotides matching TRBD2. Germline-derived CDR1 and CDR2 are MNHNY and SVGAGI (reference sequence). The CDR3 consists of 17 residues. Unmatched junction bases numbered 14, after V lost 5 bases and J lost 10 bases. This CDR3 reads CASSLSGRTSGRREQFF. The CDR3 DNA is TGTGCCAGCAGTCTTTCAGGGAGGACTAGCGGGAGAAGGGAGCAGTTCTTC.

The chain couples TRBV4-3 to TRBJ1-2; D is undetermined. Germline CDR1 reads LGHNA; CDR2 reads YSLEER. The germline V and J ends were trimmed by 4 bases and 0 bases, with 12 bases remaining between them. The CDR3 covers 15 residues. The CDR3 DNA sequence: TGCGCCAGCAGCCCACAATCCGATCCTAACTATGGCTACACCTTC. Residues: CASSPQSDPNYGYTF.

The gene calls are TRBV29-1 and TRBJ2-7, with D possibly being TRBD1 (5 bases). CDR1 is SQVTM, CDR2 ANQGSEA, per germline. The CDR3 spans 11 residues. V lost 6 bases, J lost 3 bases, and 9 bases lay in between. The CDR3 sequence is CSVSGNYEQYF. CDR3 coding DNA: TGCAGCGTATCAGGGAACTACGAGCAGTACTTC.

The chain is built from TRBV15 and TRBJ2-3, with 9 bases aligning to TRBD2. The junction had 3 bases not matched to a gene; V was cut back by 5 bases and J by 6 bases. The CDR3 consists of 13 residues. Looked up from germline, CDR1 is LNHNV and CDR2 is YYDKDF (reference sequence). DNA of the CDR3: TGTGCCACCAGCTATAGCGGGGGTGATACGCAGTATTTT. Translated, it gives CATSYSGGDTQYF.

This chain joins TRBV11-2 and TRBJ2-5; 7 bases are shared with TRBD1. The CDR3 spans 15 residues. CDR1 and CDR2 from the germline V gene are SGHAT and FQNNGV. V shed 3 bases and J 4 bases; nucleotides not matched to a gene: 8. CDR3 sequence: CASSFTGDDRETQYF. The CDR3 nucleotides are TGTGCCAGCAGCTTCACAGGGGATGATAGAGAGACCCAGTACTTC.

The V gene is TRBV7-2, the J gene TRBJ1-6; TRBD1 aligns across 7 bases. Germline CDR1 reads SGHTA; CDR2 reads FQGNSA. The junction had 8 bases not matched to a gene; V was cut back by 8 bases and J by 4 bases. CDR3 length equals 15 residues. The CDR3 DNA is TGTGCCAGCCACCGGGACAGAAATTATAATTCACCCCTCCACTTT. Translation gives CASHRDRNYNSPLHF.

The chain links TRBV11-2 to TRBJ2-7, with 9 bases lining up with TRBD1. J lost 2 bases, V lost 1 base, and 9 bases had no gene match. CDR3 length equals 17 residues. CDR1 SGHAT and CDR2 FQNNGV come from the germline V gene. CDR3 protein: CASSLGDWTGEPYEQYF. CDR3 bases: TGTGCCAGCAGCTTAGGAGATTGGACAGGGGAGCCCTACGAGCAGTACTTC.

This clone showed up just once. The chain is built from TRBV6-5 and TRBJ2-7; TRBD2 is a possible D gene (6 bases). The CDR3 consists of 14 residues. V dropped 5 bases and J dropped 5 bases, with 16 bases sitting between them. Germline values: CDR1 MNHEY, CDR2 SVGAGI. The CDR3 DNA reads TGTGCCAGCAGTACCCGGGGGAGGAGGAACGAGCAGTACTTC. It yields the protein CASSTRGRRNEQYF.

This rearrangement joins TRBV12-3 or TRBV12-4 to TRBJ2-2; unclear D gene. The CDR3 has 13 amino acids. Trimming stripped 5 bases from V and 4 bases from J, with 8 bases between. CDR3 protein: CASSRFPTGELFF. As DNA, the CDR3 is TGTGCCAGCAGTCGGTTCCCCACCGGGGAGCTGTTTTTT.

This chain uses TRBV19 with TRBJ1-2, with TRBD1 as a possible D gene (5 bases). CDR3 length: 15 residues. With 3 bases removed from V and 4 bases from J, the gap between germline ends came to 15 bases. CDR1 LNHDA and CDR2 SQIVND come from the germline V gene (reference sequence). The CDR3 coding sequence is TGTGCCAGTAGTATTTTGCGGGGGACTCTCTATGGCTACACCTTC. Residues: CASSILRGTLYGYTF.

The count of this clone is one. The chain is built from TRBV4-3 and TRBJ2-3, with 7 bases identical to TRBD2. Germline CDR1 LGHNA, CDR2 YSLEER. V dropped 4 bases and J dropped 2; count of bases not matched to a gene: 9. The CDR3 is 16 amino acids. Here the CDR3 reads CASSRDGRGTTDTQYF. In nucleotides, the CDR3 is TGCGCCAGCAGCCGAGATGGGCGGGGGACCACAGATACGCAGTATTTT.

V is TRBV7-2 and J is TRBJ2-1, with D possibly matching TRBD2 (7 bases). Trimming left V 1 base short and J 6 bases short, with 13 bases between. The length of the CDR3 is 15 residues. Looked up from germline, CDR1 is SGHTA and CDR2 is FQGNSA. The CDR3 region is CASSLVGLGGNEQFF. The CDR3 nucleotides read TGTGCCAGCAGCTTAGTAGGACTAGGGGGCAATGAGCAGTTCTTC.